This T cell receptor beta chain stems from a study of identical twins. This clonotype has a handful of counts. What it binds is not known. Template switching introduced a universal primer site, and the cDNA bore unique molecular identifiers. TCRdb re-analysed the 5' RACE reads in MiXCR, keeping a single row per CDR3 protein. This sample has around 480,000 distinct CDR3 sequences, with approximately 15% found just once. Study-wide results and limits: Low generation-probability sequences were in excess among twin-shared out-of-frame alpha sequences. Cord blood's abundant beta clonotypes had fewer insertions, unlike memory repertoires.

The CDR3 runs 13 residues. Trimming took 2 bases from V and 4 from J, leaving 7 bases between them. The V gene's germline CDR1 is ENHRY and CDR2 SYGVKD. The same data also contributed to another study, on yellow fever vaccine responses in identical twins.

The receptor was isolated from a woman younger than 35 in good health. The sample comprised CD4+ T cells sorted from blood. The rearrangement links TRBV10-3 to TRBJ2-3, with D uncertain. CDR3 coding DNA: TGTGCCATCAGTGAGGGGGTCCCAGATACGCAGTATTTT. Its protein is CAISEGVPDTQYF.